This note documents a single T cell receptor beta chain sequence. Template material for amplifying TCR beta CDR3 regions consisted of RNA transcripts. The TCR CDR3 first-round RT-PCR relied on the HTBI primer set. MiXCR, applied by TCRdb to the multiplex PCR reads, yields one record per CDR3 protein. The sample carries approximately 610,000 distinct CDR3 sequences, around 17% recorded once. V lost 11 bases, J lost 1 base, and 15 bases lay in between. The CDR3 is made up of 14 amino acids. CDR1 and CDR2 (germline): LNHDA, SQIVND (reference sequence). This entry is derived from a study of T cells in Graves' hyperthyroidism and ophthalmopathy.

The clonotype was recovered from a woman aged 18 to 35 with Graves' hyperthyroidism. The sequencing input was blood. The chain couples TRBV19 to TRBJ1-5; D is ambiguous. CDR3 in amino acids: CAGGRVESNQPQHF. In DNA, the CDR3 is TGTGCCGGCGGTCGGGTTGAGAGCAATCAGCCCCAGCATTTT.